These 23 T cell receptor beta chains came from one sample sequenced in a study of T cell responses to AZD1222 COVID-19 vaccine. Assay used: immunoSEQ multiplex PCR; TCRdb lists only in-frame clones, some missing. The sample gives over 95,000 clones, around nine tenths of which show up once; approximately 12% is in the top ten. The sample here was peripheral blood, taken on day 0 of AZD1222 vaccination. These receptors came from an adult in good health.

V is TRBV5-4 and J is TRBJ2-7, with D possibly being TRBD1 (6 bases). With 2 bases removed from V and 6 bases from J, the gap between germline ends came to 21 bases. This CDR3 spans 16 amino acids. CDR1 is SGHNT and CDR2 is YYREEE in the germline V gene (reference sequence). This chain's CDR3 is CASSFDPGHPVAEQYF. CDR3 bases: TGTGCCAGCAGCTTTGATCCGGGACACCCAGTTGCCGAGCAGTACTTC.

The chain recombines TRBV7-9 with TRBJ2-2, with a possible D match to TRBD2 (7 bases). CDR1 and CDR2 from the germline V gene are SEHNR and FQNEAQ (reference sequence). The CDR3 spans 15 residues. The V end lost 6 bases, the J end lost 3 bases, and 14 bases lay between the germline ends. This CDR3 reads CASRPQGRDTGELFF. The CDR3 DNA reads TGTGCCAGCAGGCCTCAGGGGAGGGACACCGGGGAGCTGTTTTTT. The entire variable domain, with the rest obtained from reference TRBV7-9 and TRBJ2-2, is as follows: DTGVSQNPRHKITKRGQNVTFRCDPISEHNRLYWYRQTLGQGPEFLTYFQNEAQLEKSRLLSDRFSAERPKGSFSTLEIQRTEQGDSAMYLCASRPQGRDTGELFFGEGSRLTVL.

The V call is TRBV7-9, the J call TRBJ2-5; D may be TRBD1 or TRBD2 (7 bases each). Germline V lookup: CDR1 SEHNR, CDR2 FQNEAQ (reference sequence). Trimming shortened V by 3 bases and J by 5 bases, and 13 bases separated the two germline ends. This CDR3 region has 14 residues. The CDR3 DNA reads TGTGCCAGCAGCTTGGGAGGGGGCGTGGAGACCCAGTACTTC. This codes for CASSLGGGVETQYF.

The V gene is TRBV19, the J gene TRBJ2-2; either TRBD1 or TRBD2 may supply D (5 bases each). The CDR3 runs 15 residues. The germline V and J ends were trimmed by 3 bases and 5 bases, with 13 bases remaining between them. Germline CDR1 reads LNHDA; CDR2 reads SQIVND (reference sequence). CDR3 residues: CASSIMLGVTGELFF. The CDR3 coding sequence is TGTGCCAGTAGTATCATGTTGGGGGTGACCGGGGAGCTGTTTTTT.

The genes are TRBV5-4 and TRBJ2-3, with 10 nucleotides matching TRBD2. The V gene end was trimmed by 3 bases and the J gene end by 0 bases; junction bases not matched to a gene: 4. The CDR3 runs 16 residues. CDR1 and CDR2 from the germline V gene are SGHNT and YYREEE (reference sequence). The CDR3 sequence is CASSSPGLASTDTQYF. The CDR3 DNA reads TGTGCCAGCAGCTCACCGGGACTAGCGAGCACAGATACGCAGTATTTT.

The chain links TRBV29-1 to TRBJ2-3; 9 bases are a match to TRBD2. V shed 6 bases and J 4 bases; nucleotides not matched to a gene: 8. Per germline, CDR1 SQVTM and CDR2 ANQGSEA. This CDR3 comprises 14 residues. CDR3 coding DNA: TGCAGCGTCGCTAGCGGGAATTCAGCAGATACGCAGTATTTT. As protein: CSVASGNSADTQYF.

Concerning this clone itself: Other DNA sequences in this sample translate to the same CDR3. The rearrangement links TRBV29-1 to TRBJ2-7; no definite D call. The germline gives CDR1 SQVTM, CDR2 ANQGSEA. Trimming took 4 bases from V and 2 from J, leaving 6 bases between them. CDR3 length: 11 residues. CDR3 sequence: CSVGEAYEQYF. CDR3 bases: TGCAGCGTTGGAGAGGCCTACGAGCAGTACTTC.

V usage is TRBV5-1 and J usage is TRBJ2-3; D unclear. Trimming cost V 4 bases and J 4 bases, with 16 bases left between them. Germline V lookup: CDR1 SGHRS, CDR2 YFSETQ. The length of the CDR3 is 15 residues. This chain's CDR3 is CASSLRGLGADTQYF. The DNA of the CDR3 is TGCGCCAGCAGCCTTAGAGGTTTAGGCGCAGATACGCAGTATTTT.

This clone showed up just once. The gene calls are TRBV5-4 and TRBJ2-7; tentatively, D is TRBD1 (6 bases). The V gene's germline CDR1 is SGHNT and CDR2 YYREEE (reference sequence). The CDR3 has 13 residues. Trimming stripped 2 bases from V and 1 base from J, with 7 bases between. CDR3 region: CASSLRGSYEQYF. The CDR3 coding sequence is TGTGCCAGCAGCTTAAGGGGGTCCTACGAGCAGTACTTC.

The chain employs TRBV7-2 and TRBJ2-7, with 7 bases aligning to TRBD2. The CDR3 is 14 amino acids. V lost 4 bases, J lost 6 bases, and 9 bases stayed unmatched. From germline, CDR1 is SGHTA and CDR2 FQGNSA. In DNA, the CDR3 is TGTGCCAGCAGCTGGTTAGCGGGTGCGAGCGAGCAGTACTTC. It translates to CASSWLAGASEQYF.

The CDR3 bases are TGTGCCAGCAGCTCCCTGGCCGGGCGCACAGATACGCAGTATTTT. Translation gives CASSSLAGRTDTQYF. V usage is TRBV5-6 and J usage is TRBJ2-3; D call uncertain. The CDR3 runs to 15 residues. Trimming pared 3 bases from V and 1 base from J, leaving 12 bases between. CDR1 is SGHDT and CDR2 is YYEEEE in the germline V gene. Based on the CDR3 plus reference TRBV5-6 and TRBJ2-3, the full variable domain is DAGVTQSPTHLIKTRGQQVTLRCSPKSGHDTVSWYQQALGQGPQFIFQYYEEEERQRGNFPDRFSGHQFPNYSSELNVNALLLGDSALYLCASSSLAGRTDTQYFGPGTRLTVL.

As concerns this clone: Sequence at one end of the junction differs from germline and may be a read error. The chain carries TRBV28 and TRBJ2-7, with 9 bases matching TRBD1. The CDR3 covers 11 residues. Germline V gives CDR1 MDHEN, CDR2 SYDVKM. DNA for the CDR3: TGTGCCAGCAGCTCAGGGACAGGGAAGGACTTC. Protein sequence: CASSSGTGKDF.

The gene calls are TRBV7-6 and TRBJ2-2, with D perhaps TRBD1 or TRBD2 (6 bases each). Looked up from germline, CDR1 is SGHVS and CDR2 is FNYEAQ. This CDR3 comprises 16 residues. V was pared by 4 bases and J by 10 bases, with 22 bases between. DNA for the CDR3: TGTGCCAGCAGCTCCCCCGTGGGGGGCCCAGCTAAGGAGCTGTTTTTT. Its protein product is CASSSPVGGPAKELFF.

V and J are TRBV29-1 and TRBJ2-7; TRBD1 agrees at 8 bases. The V gene's germline CDR1 is SQVTM and CDR2 ANQGSEA. J gave up 7 bases and V 6 bases, and 8 bases lay outside the gene matches. CDR3 length: 12 residues. CDR3 sequence: CSVDGTGGEQYF. CDR3 coding DNA: TGCAGCGTGGATGGGACAGGCGGAGAGCAGTACTTC.

The rearrangement uses TRBV7-9 and TRBJ2-5; D remains unclear. Trimming removed 4 bases at V and 4 bases at J, with 13 bases between. The CDR3 is 14 residues long. Per the germline V gene, CDR1 is SEHNR and CDR2 is FQNEAQ (reference sequence). The DNA of the CDR3 is TGTGCCAGCAGCTCCCGTCAACCGGGAGAGACCCAGTACTTC. Protein sequence: CASSSRQPGETQYF.

This chain joins TRBV19 and TRBJ1-5; D call uncertain. The CDR3 loop spans 15 amino acids. V was pared by 7 bases and J by 1 base, with 14 bases between. Germline V gene sequence: CDR1 LNHDA, CDR2 SQIVND (reference sequence). CDR3 nucleotides: TGTGCCAGTACCCTGGTCGGGATGAGCAATCAGCCCCAGCATTTT. Translating gives CASTLVGMSNQPQHF.

Only one count was recorded for this clone. The V gene is TRBV6-2 or TRBV6-3, the J gene TRBJ1-1; tentatively, D is TRBD1 (5 bases). From germline, CDR1 is MNHEY and CDR2 SVGEGT. CDR3 size: 14 residues. V lost 6 bases and J 1 base, leaving 12 bases between the germline ends. CDR3: CASSRPQGNTEAFF. The CDR3 region has the DNA TGTGCCAGCAGCCGTCCTCAGGGGAACACTGAAGCTTTCTTT.

This clone has a single count. The chain is built from TRBV7-6 and TRBJ2-7, with 9 nucleotides matching TRBD2. CDR3 length: 14 amino acids. Germline trimming cut 5 bases from V and 6 bases from J; bases unmatched to any gene: 8. The V gene's germline CDR1 is SGHVS and CDR2 FNYEAQ. Here the CDR3 reads CASSPLAGEGEQYF. In DNA, the CDR3 is TGTGCCAGCAGCCCCTTAGCGGGAGAGGGCGAGCAGTACTTC.

CDR3 bases: TGTGCCAGCAGCCAAGATGGGGGTGCAGGTCAGCCCCAGCATTTT. Translated: CASSQDGGAGQPQHF. The V call is TRBV3-1 (or the pseudogene TRBV3-2), the J call TRBJ1-5, with D possibly being TRBD1 (5 bases). CDR1 LGHDT and CDR2 YNNKEL come from the germline V gene (reference sequence). Trimming removed 0 bases at V and 6 bases at J, with 12 bases between. The CDR3 length is 15 residues.

The gene calls are TRBV5-1 and TRBJ1-1; perhaps TRBD1 as D (5 bases). V was cut by 7 bases and J by 3 bases, with 10 bases left in between. The CDR3 is 12 residues long. Per germline, CDR1 SGHRS and CDR2 YFSETQ. The CDR3 loop is CASGRGDTEAFF. In DNA form, the CDR3 reads TGCGCCAGCGGTCGGGGGGACACTGAAGCTTTCTTT.

The chain is built from TRBV7-2 and TRBJ1-2; 7 bases are shared with TRBD1. Trimming cost V 6 bases and J 6 bases; bases outside gene matches: 7. CDR1 is SGHTA, CDR2 FQGNSA, per germline. This CDR3 has 13 residues. The CDR3 reads CASRITGADGYTF. CDR3 DNA sequence: TGTGCCAGCAGGATAACAGGGGCGGATGGCTACACCTTC.

The chain couples TRBV11-2 to TRBJ2-3; TRBD2 is a possible D gene (6 bases). The CDR3 consists of 15 residues. Germline V CDR1 and CDR2: SGHAT, FQNNGV. V lost 1 base and J lost 1, with 9 bases in between. CDR3 sequence: CASSLAGERTDTQYF. The CDR3 DNA reads TGTGCCAGCAGCTTAGCGGGAGAGCGCACAGATACGCAGTATTTT.

This chain joins TRBV10-3 and TRBJ1-3; D might be TRBD1 (6 bases). Germline V gene sequence: CDR1 ENHRY, CDR2 SYGVKD. V lost 6 bases and J 8 bases, leaving 14 bases between the germline ends. This CDR3 spans 13 amino acids. This CDR3 reads CAISFTGKDTIYF. CDR3 DNA: TGTGCCATCAGCTTTACAGGGAAAGACACCATATATTTT.